A single sample is the source of the 9 T cell receptor beta chains below, sequenced in a study of blood T cell repertoires in COVID-19. Profiling relied on immunoSEQ multiplex PCR, and the TCRdb table lists in-frame clones only, not all of them. The table records some 200,000 clones, approximately 90% of them present only once. The specimen sequenced was PBMCs or T cells enriched from blood (not recorded which). These receptors were collected from a woman in her 40s with acute COVID-19.

V gene TRBV11-3 combines with J gene TRBJ2-3; TRBD1 agrees at 8 bases. Germline-derived CDR1 and CDR2 are SGHNT and YENEEA. The CDR3 runs to 18 residues. The J segment lost 1 base and the V segment lost 5 bases, leaving 14 bases of the junction unmatched. Here the CDR3 DNA reads TGTGCCAGCAGCCCTGGACAGGGACGGGCCAAGGGCACAGATACGCAGTATTTT. Encoded protein: CASSPGQGRAKGTDTQYF.

V usage is TRBV9 and J usage is TRBJ1-6; D might be TRBD1 (5 bases). Germline V lookup: CDR1 SGDLS, CDR2 YYNGEE. The CDR3 runs 13 residues. The V end was cut by 5 bases, the J end by 7 bases, with 10 bases between. CDR3 sequence (DNA): TGTGCCAGCAGTAGGGGCGGAAATTCACCCCTCCACTTT. It translates to CASSRGGNSPLHF.

This sequence joins TRBV15 and TRBJ2-5; the D gene is possibly TRBD1 (5 bases). With 3 bases removed from V and 1 base from J, the gap between germline ends came to 6 bases. The V gene's germline CDR1 is LNHNV and CDR2 YYDKDF (reference sequence). This CDR3 comprises 13 residues. CDR3 bases: TGTGCCACCAGCAGTGACAGCCAAGAGACCCAGTACTTC. Translation gives CATSSDSQETQYF.

V is TRBV18 and J is TRBJ2-3; 7 positions match TRBD2. Germline CDR1 and CDR2: KGHSH and LQKENI. J was trimmed by 0 bases and V by 1 base; bases with no gene match: 7. CDR3 size: 17 residues. The CDR3 protein is CASSPLASGGSTDTQYF. In DNA, the CDR3 is TGTGCCAGCTCACCACTCGCTAGCGGCGGTAGCACAGATACGCAGTATTTT.

This sequence joins TRBV6-2 or TRBV6-3 and TRBJ1-1; TRBD1 might be the D (5 bases). CDR1 is MNHEY and CDR2 is SVGEGT in the germline V gene. This CDR3 is 13 amino acids long. V shed 5 bases and J shed 5 bases, with 12 bases lying between them. The CDR3 coding sequence is TGTGCCAGCAGTCCGGGGGGGGGAACTGAAGCTTTCTTT. It encodes CASSPGGGTEAFF.

This chain uses TRBV2 with TRBJ2-7, with D possibly being TRBD1 (7 bases). CDR1 and CDR2 (germline): SNHLY, FYNNEI. The CDR3 length is 13 residues. V was trimmed by 6 bases and J by 3 bases, leaving 12 bases between them. The CDR3: CASRGGTDYEQYF. DNA for the CDR3: TGTGCCAGCAGAGGGGGGACAGACTACGAGCAGTACTTC.

The chain has TRBV5-1 and TRBJ1-2; no reliable D call. Trimming stripped 4 bases from V and 4 bases from J, with 14 bases between. The CDR3 totals 14 residues. Germline CDR1 SGHRS, CDR2 YFSETQ. CDR3 bases: TGCGCCAGCAGCCCCGAGGGAGGGCGCTATGGCTACACCTTC. As protein: CASSPEGGRYGYTF. The full variable domain, in which reference TRBV5-1 and TRBJ1-2 provide the parts outside the CDR3, is KAGVTQTPRYLIKTRGQQVTLSCSPISGHRSVSWYQQTPGQGLQFLFEYFSETQRNKGNFPGRFSGRQFSNSRSEMNVSTLELGDSALYLCASSPEGGRYGYTFGSGTRLTVV.

The V gene is TRBV2, the J gene TRBJ1-5; D remains ambiguous. The CDR3 contains 14 residues. With 3 bases removed from V and 3 bases from J, the gap between germline ends came to 9 bases. Germline V gene data show CDR1 as SNHLY and CDR2 as FYNNEI. CDR3: CASSDSQINQPQHF. CDR3 DNA: TGTGCCAGCAGTGACTCACAGATCAATCAGCCCCAGCATTTT.

This chain joins TRBV3-1 (or the pseudogene TRBV3-2) and TRBJ2-5; unclear D gene. V dropped 4 bases and J dropped 3 bases, with 15 bases sitting between them. CDR3 length equals 15 residues. Germline V gene data show CDR1 as LGHDT and CDR2 as YNNKEL (reference sequence). The CDR3 here is CASSRQLGSEETQYF. DNA of the CDR3: TGTGCCAGCAGCCGGCAGCTCGGCAGCGAAGAGACCCAGTACTTC.